This T cell receptor (beta chain) was retrieved from a study of shared clonotypes between healthy human individuals. Overall study: The donor group consisted of two women and a few men, aged 18 to 49.

Replicate PCRs run on sorted subsets employed 200 ng DNA, 30,000 to 35,000 T cell genomes. Method: immunoSEQ multiplex PCR; TCRdb's copy keeps in-frame clones and lacks some. The profile shows about 1 million clones, approximately 80% of them singletons. The sample taken for sequencing was memory CD4+ T cells from PBMCs. Subset denoted: CD45RA-negative fraction. The TCR comes from a man between 18 and 29 years old in good health. Some clones in this sample may be carry-over from other donors' samples.

The CDR3 sequence: CASSLQGLLPAGEQYF. The CDR3 nucleotides read TGTGCCAGCAGTTTACAGGGTTTACTTCCCGCGGGAGAGCAGTACTTC. The genes are TRBV27 and TRBJ2-7, with D perhaps TRBD2 (6 bases). The V end was cut by 2 bases, the J end by 7 bases, with 21 bases between. The CDR3 runs 16 residues. Germline CDR1 is MNHEY and CDR2 is SMNVEV (reference sequence).